This TCR beta chain was sequenced for a study of T cells in Graves' hyperthyroidism and ophthalmopathy. Germline V gives CDR1 LGHNA, CDR2 YNFKEQ. CDR3 size: 15 residues. The V and J ends lost 3 bases and 4 bases, in that order; junction bases with no gene match: 6. Study results and limitations: Stable hyperthyroidism was separated from ophthalmopathy by a model based on 13 V-J features.

TCR beta CDR3 region amplification was performed from RNA transcripts. Initially, a first-round RT-PCR of the TCR CDR3 employed the HTBI primer set. A single record per CDR3 protein comes from TCRdb applying MiXCR to the multiplex PCR reads. The sample has roughly 700,000 distinct CDR3 sequences, approximately 40% seen once; the top ten hold around 30%. No ophthalmopathy progression within 18 months constituted stable Graves' hyperthyroidism. This sample holds PBMCs from around 9.9 ml fresh peripheral blood. This clonotype was picked up many times. Antigen: not known. Material: blood. The clonotype was recovered from a middle-aged woman with Graves' hyperthyroidism. The chain combines TRBV4-2 with TRBJ2-7; TRBD1 agrees at 10 bases. The CDR3 reads CASSQPGQGQYEQYF. The DNA of the CDR3 is TGTGCCAGCAGCCAGCCGGGACAGGGGCAATACGAGCAGTACTTC.